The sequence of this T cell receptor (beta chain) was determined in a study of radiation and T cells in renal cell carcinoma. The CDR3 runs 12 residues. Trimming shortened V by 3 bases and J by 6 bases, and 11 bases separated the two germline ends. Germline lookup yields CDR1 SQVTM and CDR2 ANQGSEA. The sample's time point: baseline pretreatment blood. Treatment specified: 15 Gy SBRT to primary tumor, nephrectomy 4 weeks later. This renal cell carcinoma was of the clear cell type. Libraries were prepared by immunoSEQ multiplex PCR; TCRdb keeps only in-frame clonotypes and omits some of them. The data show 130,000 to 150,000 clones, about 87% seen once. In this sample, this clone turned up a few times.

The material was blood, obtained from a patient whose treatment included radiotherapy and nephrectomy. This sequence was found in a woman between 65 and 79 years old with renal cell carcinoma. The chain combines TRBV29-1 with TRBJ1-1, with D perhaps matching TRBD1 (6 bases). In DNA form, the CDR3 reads TGCAGCGTTGACTCAGGGGTTTCTGAAGCTTTCTTT. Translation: CSVDSGVSEAFF.